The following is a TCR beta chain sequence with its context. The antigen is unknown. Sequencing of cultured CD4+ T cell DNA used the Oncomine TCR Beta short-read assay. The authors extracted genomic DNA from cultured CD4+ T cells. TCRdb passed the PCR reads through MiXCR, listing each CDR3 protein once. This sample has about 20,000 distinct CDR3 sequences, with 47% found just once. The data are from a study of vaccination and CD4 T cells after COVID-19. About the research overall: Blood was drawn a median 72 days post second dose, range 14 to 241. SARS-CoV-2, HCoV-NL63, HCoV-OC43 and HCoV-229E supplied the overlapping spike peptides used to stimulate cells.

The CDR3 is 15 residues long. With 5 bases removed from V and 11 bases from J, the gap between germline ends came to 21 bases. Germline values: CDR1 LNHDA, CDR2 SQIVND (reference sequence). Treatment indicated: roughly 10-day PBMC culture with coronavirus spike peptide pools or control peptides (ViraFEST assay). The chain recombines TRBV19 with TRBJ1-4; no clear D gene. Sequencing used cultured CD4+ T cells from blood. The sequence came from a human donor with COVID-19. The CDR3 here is CASSSQRLEGWKLFF. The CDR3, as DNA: TGTGCCAGTAGTTCCCAGCGGCTGGAGGGATGGAAACTGTTTTTT.